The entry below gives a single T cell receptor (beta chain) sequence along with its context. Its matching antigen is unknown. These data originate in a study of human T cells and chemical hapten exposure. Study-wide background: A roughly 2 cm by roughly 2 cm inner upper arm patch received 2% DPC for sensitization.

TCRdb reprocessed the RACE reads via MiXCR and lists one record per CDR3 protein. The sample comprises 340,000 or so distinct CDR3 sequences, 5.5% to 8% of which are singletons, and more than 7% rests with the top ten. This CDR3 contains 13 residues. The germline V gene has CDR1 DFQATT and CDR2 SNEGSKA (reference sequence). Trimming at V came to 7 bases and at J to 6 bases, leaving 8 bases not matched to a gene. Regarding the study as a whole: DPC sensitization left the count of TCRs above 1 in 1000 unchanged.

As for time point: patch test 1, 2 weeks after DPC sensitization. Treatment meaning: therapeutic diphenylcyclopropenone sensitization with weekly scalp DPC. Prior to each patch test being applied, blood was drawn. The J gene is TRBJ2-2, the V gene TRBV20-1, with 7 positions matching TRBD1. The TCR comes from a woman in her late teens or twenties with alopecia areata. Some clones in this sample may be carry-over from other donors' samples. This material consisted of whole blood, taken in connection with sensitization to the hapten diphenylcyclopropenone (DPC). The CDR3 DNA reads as TGCAGTGGTTATAATCAGGGGGCCGGGGAGCTGTTTTTT. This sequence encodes CSGYNQGAGELFF.